This T cell receptor beta chain is drawn from a study of blood T cell repertoires in COVID-19. Trimming cost V 0 bases and J 6 bases, with 12 bases left between them. Germline CDR1 and CDR2: SGDLS and YYNGEE. The CDR3 is made up of 14 amino acids. Sequencing was performed with immunoSEQ multiplex PCR; in TCRdb, only in-frame clones are kept and a portion is missing. The sample has 100,000 to 150,000 clones, about 85% seen once. The chain joins TRBV9 to TRBJ1-2; no firm D call. The sequenced material came from peripheral blood. This receptor was obtained from an elderly woman with acute or convalescent COVID-19. The CDR3 nucleotides are TGTGCCAGCAGCGTAGACAGCCAGTTGCATGGCTACACCTTC. As protein: CASSVDSQLHGYTF.